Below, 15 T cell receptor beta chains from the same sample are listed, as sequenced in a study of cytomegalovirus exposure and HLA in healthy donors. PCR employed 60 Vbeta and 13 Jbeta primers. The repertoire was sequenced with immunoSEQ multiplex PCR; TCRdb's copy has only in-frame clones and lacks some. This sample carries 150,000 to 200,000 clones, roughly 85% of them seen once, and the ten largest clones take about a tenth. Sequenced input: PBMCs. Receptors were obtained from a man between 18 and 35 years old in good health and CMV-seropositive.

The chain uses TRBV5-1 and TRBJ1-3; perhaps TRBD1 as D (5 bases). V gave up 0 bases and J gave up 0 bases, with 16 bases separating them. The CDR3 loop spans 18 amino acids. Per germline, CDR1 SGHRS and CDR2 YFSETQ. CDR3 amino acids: CASSLGQTDSISGNTIYF. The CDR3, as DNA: TGCGCCAGCAGCTTGGGACAGACAGATAGTATCTCTGGAAACACCATATATTTT.

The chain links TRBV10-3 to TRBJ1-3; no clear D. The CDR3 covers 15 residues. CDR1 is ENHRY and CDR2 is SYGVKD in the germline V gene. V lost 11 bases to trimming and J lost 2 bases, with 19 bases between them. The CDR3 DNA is TGTGCCGCCCAGGAGGGCAGGACTACTGGAAACACCATATATTTT. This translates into CAAQEGRTTGNTIYF.

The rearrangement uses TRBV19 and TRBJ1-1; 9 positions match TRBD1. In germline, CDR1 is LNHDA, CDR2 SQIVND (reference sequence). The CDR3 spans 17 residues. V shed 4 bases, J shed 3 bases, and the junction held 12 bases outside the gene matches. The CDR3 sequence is CASSTGTGRVVDTEAFF. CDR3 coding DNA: TGTGCCAGTAGTACCGGGACAGGGAGGGTTGTCGACACTGAAGCTTTCTTT.

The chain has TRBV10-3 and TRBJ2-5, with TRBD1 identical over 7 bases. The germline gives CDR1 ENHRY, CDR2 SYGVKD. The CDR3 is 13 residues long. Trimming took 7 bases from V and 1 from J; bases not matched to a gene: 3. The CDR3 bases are TGTGCCATCACTAGGGGGCTCCAAGAGACCCAGTACTTC. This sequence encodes CAITRGLQETQYF.

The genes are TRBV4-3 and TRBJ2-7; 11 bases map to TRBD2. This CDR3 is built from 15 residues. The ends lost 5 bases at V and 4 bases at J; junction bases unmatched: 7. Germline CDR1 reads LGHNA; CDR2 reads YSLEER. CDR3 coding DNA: TGCGCCAGCAGCGCGGGTAGCGGGGGGGTTTACGAGCAGTACTTC. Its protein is CASSAGSGGVYEQYF.

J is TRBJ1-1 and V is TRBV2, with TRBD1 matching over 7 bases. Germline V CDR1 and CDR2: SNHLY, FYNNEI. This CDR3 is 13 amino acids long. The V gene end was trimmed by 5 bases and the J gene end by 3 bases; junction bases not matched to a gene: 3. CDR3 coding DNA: TGTGCCAGCAGTCTAACAGGGGACACTGAAGCTTTCTTT. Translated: CASSLTGDTEAFF.

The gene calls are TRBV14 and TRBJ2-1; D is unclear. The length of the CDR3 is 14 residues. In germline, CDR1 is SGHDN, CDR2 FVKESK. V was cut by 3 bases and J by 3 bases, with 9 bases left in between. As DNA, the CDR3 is TGTGCCAGCAGCCACCGACCAGGCTACAATGAGCAGTTCTTC. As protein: CASSHRPGYNEQFF.

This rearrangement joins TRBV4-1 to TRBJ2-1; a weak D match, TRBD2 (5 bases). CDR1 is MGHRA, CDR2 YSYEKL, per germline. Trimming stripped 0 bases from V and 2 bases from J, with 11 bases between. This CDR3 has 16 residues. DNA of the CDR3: TGCGCCAGCAGCCAAGAGCGAGCGGCACCCTACAATGAGCAGTTCTTC. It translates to CASSQERAAPYNEQFF.

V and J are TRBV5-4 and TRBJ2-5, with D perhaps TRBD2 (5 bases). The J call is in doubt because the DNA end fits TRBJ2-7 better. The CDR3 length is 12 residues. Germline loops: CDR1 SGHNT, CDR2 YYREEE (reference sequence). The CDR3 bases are TGTGCCAGCAGCTTGCGGGGAAGCGAGCAGTACTTC. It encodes CASSLRGSEQYF.

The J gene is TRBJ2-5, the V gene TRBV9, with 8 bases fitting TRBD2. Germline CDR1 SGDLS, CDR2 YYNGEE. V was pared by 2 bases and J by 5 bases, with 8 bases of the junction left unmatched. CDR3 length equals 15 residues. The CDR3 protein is CASSVGLAKGETQYF. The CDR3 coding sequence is TGTGCCAGCAGCGTCGGACTAGCAAAGGGGGAGACCCAGTACTTC.

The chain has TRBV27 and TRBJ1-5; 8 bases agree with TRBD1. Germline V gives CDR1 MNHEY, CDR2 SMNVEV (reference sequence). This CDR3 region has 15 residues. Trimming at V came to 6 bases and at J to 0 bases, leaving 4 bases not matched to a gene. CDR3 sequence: CASRGQGYSNQPQHF. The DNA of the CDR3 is TGTGCCAGCAGAGGACAGGGCTATAGCAATCAGCCCCAGCATTTT.

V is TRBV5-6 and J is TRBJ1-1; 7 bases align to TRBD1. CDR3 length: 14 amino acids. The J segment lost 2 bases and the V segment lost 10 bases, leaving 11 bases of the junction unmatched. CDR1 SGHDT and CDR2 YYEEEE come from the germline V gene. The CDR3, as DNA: TGTGCCTGGAGCCGGGTAGGGGGCAACACTGAAGCTTTCTTT. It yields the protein CAWSRVGGNTEAFF.

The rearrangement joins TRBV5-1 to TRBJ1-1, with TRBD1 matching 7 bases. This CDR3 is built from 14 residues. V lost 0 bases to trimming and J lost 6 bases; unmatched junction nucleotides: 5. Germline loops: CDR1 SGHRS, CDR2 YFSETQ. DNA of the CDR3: TGCGCCAGCAGCTTGGGGACAGGCCTCCCTGAAGCTTTCTTT. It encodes CASSLGTGLPEAFF.

Here the CDR3 reads CASSLDRRGEQYF. DNA of the CDR3: TGTGCCAGCAGCTTGGACAGAAGGGGCGAGCAGTACTTC. The chain combines TRBV5-6 with TRBJ2-5; perhaps TRBD1 as D (5 bases). The J call is doubtful: the DNA matches TRBJ2-7 better. Germline V gene sequence: CDR1 SGHDT, CDR2 YYEEEE. The CDR3 is made up of 13 amino acids.

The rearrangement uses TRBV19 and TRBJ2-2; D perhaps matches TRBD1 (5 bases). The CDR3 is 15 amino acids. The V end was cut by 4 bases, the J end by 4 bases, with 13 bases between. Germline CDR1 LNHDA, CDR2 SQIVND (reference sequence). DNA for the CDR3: TGTGCCAGTAGTAGACAGAGCCGGAGCACCGGGGAGCTGTTTTTT. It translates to CASSRQSRSTGELFF.